These 27 T cell receptor beta chains were sequenced from one sample in a study of Graves' ophthalmopathy and Graves' hyperthyroidism. Amplifying from RNA transcripts, the study obtained TCR beta CDR3 regions. The authors performed first-round RT-PCR with HTBI primers and then a second-round multiplex PCR. MiXCR, applied by TCRdb to the multiplex PCR reads, yields one record per CDR3 protein. The table lists hundreds of thousands of distinct CDR3 sequences, about 41% of them singletons. Input material: peripheral blood. The receptor set was obtained from an adult man with Graves' ophthalmopathy.

The chain recombines TRBV7-9 with TRBJ2-7; D not certain. V was trimmed by 3 bases and J by 3 bases, leaving 9 bases between them. The V gene's germline CDR1 is SEHNR and CDR2 FQNEAQ (reference sequence). The CDR3 loop spans 13 amino acids. The CDR3 loop reads CASSFSGFYEQYF. CDR3 coding DNA: TGTGCCAGCAGCTTCTCCGGATTCTACGAGCAGTACTTC. Complete variable domain (other parts from reference TRBV7-9 and TRBJ2-7): DTGVSQNPRHKITKRGQNVTFRCDPISEHNRLYWYRQTLGQGPEFLTYFQNEAQLEKSRLLSDRFSAERPKGSFSTLEIQRTEQGDSAMYLCASSFSGFYEQYFGPGTRLTVT.

There are many counts of this clonotype. A read error is likely, as this CDR3 ends without the conserved phenylalanine or tryptophan. No DNA is shown, since the ends of the CDR3 on it are uncertain; the CDR3 is the one TCRdb lists. The rearrangement uses TRBV12-3 or TRBV12-4 and TRBJ1-2. Counting both end residues, the CDR3 totals 10 amino acids. The CDR3 loop is CASSPFGLRP.

Concerning this clonotype: A much larger clone differs from this one at a single base, so this may be a read error. CDR3 in amino acids: CASRVGGRDEKLFF. The CDR3, as DNA: TGTGCCAGCCGCGTAGGGGGTCGCGATGAAAAACTGTTTTTT. The genes are TRBV9 and TRBJ1-4, with D perhaps TRBD1 (6 bases). The CDR3 is made up of 14 amino acids. Germline V lookup: CDR1 SGDLS, CDR2 YYNGEE.

The chain couples TRBV7-4 to TRBJ1-4, with 10 positions matching TRBD1. This CDR3 contains 16 residues. After removal of 4 bases from V and 6 bases from J, the junction contained 8 bases not matched to a gene. Germline CDR1 SGHVT, CDR2 SQSDAQ. The DNA of the CDR3 is TGTGCCAGCAGCTCCGCCGGGACAGGGGCGGATGAAAAACTGTTTTTT. This translates into CASSSAGTGADEKLFF. The variable domain in full, completed from reference TRBV7-4 and TRBJ1-4, reads GAGVSQSPRYKVAKRGRDVALRCDSISGHVTLYWYRQTLGQGSEVLTYSQSDAQRDKSGRPSGRFSAERPERSVSTLKIQRTEQGDSAVYLCASSSAGTGADEKLFFGSGTQLSVL.

The chain couples TRBV7-9 to TRBJ1-2; maybe TRBD1 (6 bases). Trimming pared 10 bases from V and 4 bases from J, leaving 16 bases between. The CDR3 extends over 13 amino acids. Germline V gene sequence: CDR1 SEHNR, CDR2 FQNEAQ (reference sequence). CDR3 in DNA: TGTGCCACCTGGGTGGGGGGCACCTATGGCTACACCTTC. Protein: CATWVGGTYGYTF.

At least ten counts were recorded for this clonotype. The chain is built from TRBV25-1 and TRBJ1-3, with TRBD1 identical over 7 bases. J gave up 0 bases and V 0 bases, and 8 bases lay outside the gene matches. CDR3 length equals 18 residues. CDR1 MGHDK and CDR2 SYGVNS come from the germline V gene. The CDR3 is CASSEYGRGKSSGNTIYF. CDR3 nucleotide sequence: TGTGCCAGCAGTGAATACGGCAGGGGGAAGAGCTCTGGAAACACCATATATTTT. The full variable domain, rest sourced from reference TRBV25-1 and TRBJ1-3, is EADIYQTPRYLVIGTGKKITLECSQTMGHDKMYWYQQDPGMELHLIHYSYGVNSTEKGDLSSESTVSRIRTEHFPLTLESARPSHTSQYLCASSEYGRGKSSGNTIYFGEGSWLTVV.

This clonotype was observed many times. V gene TRBV7-2 combines with J gene TRBJ2-7, with TRBD2 matching over 9 bases. The V and J ends lost 2 bases and 2 bases, in that order; junction bases with no gene match: 4. This CDR3 contains 15 residues. Germline V gene data show CDR1 as SGHTA and CDR2 as FQGNSA. The CDR3, as DNA: TGTGCCAGCAGCTTACTAGCGGGGATCCCCTACGAGCAGTACTTC. Amino acid sequence: CASSLLAGIPYEQYF. Filled out from reference TRBV7-2 and TRBJ2-7, the complete variable domain reads GAGVSQSPSNKVTEKGKDVELRCDPISGHTALYWYRQSLGQGLEFLIYFQGNSAPDKSGLPSDRFSAERTGGSVSTLTIQRTQQEDSAVYLCASSLLAGIPYEQYFGPGTRLTVT.

This clonotype has ten or more counts. The V and J genes are TRBV7-9 and TRBJ2-2; 8 positions agree with TRBD1. Per germline, CDR1 SEHNR and CDR2 FQNEAQ (reference sequence). J gave up 1 base and V 5 bases, and 3 bases lay outside the gene matches. This CDR3 is built from 15 residues. Here the CDR3 reads CASSLGTGNTGELFF. CDR3 sequence (DNA): TGTGCCAGCAGCCTAGGGACAGGGAACACCGGGGAGCTGTTTTTT.

This clonotype was detected many times. This chain joins TRBV10-2 and TRBJ1-1; D is unresolved. The CDR3 spans 13 residues. The V gene's germline CDR1 is WSHSY and CDR2 SAAADI. The V end was cut by 2 bases, the J end by 1 base, with 5 bases between. In DNA form, the CDR3 reads TGCGCCAGCAGTGAGAATGAGAACACTGAAGCTTTCTTT. Protein: CASSENENTEAFF.

With respect to this clonotype: A much larger clonotype is one base distant, so this may be a read error. J is TRBJ1-4 and V is TRBV11-1; TRBD1 might be the D (5 bases). V was cut by 6 bases and J by 8 bases, with 13 bases left in between. From germline, CDR1 is SGHAT and CDR2 FQDESV (reference sequence). The CDR3 runs to 13 residues. DNA of the CDR3: TGTGCCAGCAGAATACAGGAGGAGGAAAAACTGTTTTTT. Its protein is CASRIQEEEKLFF.

In this sample, this clonotype turned up many times. V gene TRBV20-1 combines with J gene TRBJ1-6; tentatively, D is TRBD1 (5 bases). This CDR3 has 14 residues. The germline V gene has CDR1 DFQATT and CDR2 SNEGSKA (reference sequence). Trimming left V 2 bases short and J 9 bases short, with 14 bases between. This CDR3 is CSARRRGVSSPLHF. The CDR3 bases are TGCAGTGCTAGAAGGAGGGGAGTGAGTTCACCCCTCCACTTT.

This clonotype came up many times. The rearrangement joins TRBV19 to TRBJ1-2, with no clear D. The CDR3 loop spans 14 amino acids. CDR1 LNHDA and CDR2 SQIVND come from the germline V gene (reference sequence). Trimming cost V 0 bases and J 4 bases, with 9 bases left between them. CDR3 bases: TGTGCCAGTAGTATAGATTACAGATCCTATGGCTACACCTTC. Protein sequence: CASSIDYRSYGYTF. The full variable domain, completed using reference TRBV19 and TRBJ1-2, is DGGITQSPKYLFRKEGQNVTLSCEQNLNHDAMYWYRQDPGQGLRLIYYSQIVNDFQKGDIAEGYSVSREKKESFPLTVTSAQKNPTAFYLCASSIDYRSYGYTFGSGTRLTVV.

The gene calls are TRBV5-1 and TRBJ2-3; TRBD1 matches 7 bases. The junction had 6 bases not matched to a gene; V was cut back by 4 bases and J by 4 bases. There are 14 residues in the CDR3. The germline V gene encodes CDR1 SGHRS and CDR2 YFSETQ. The CDR3 sequence is CASSMTGISDTQYF. CDR3 DNA sequence: TGCGCCAGCAGCATGACAGGGATTTCAGATACGCAGTATTTT.

At least ten counts were recorded for this clonotype. The CDR3 protein is CASSLEWQGWNTEAFF. The CDR3 bases are TGTGCCAGCAGCTTAGAGTGGCAGGGCTGGAACACTGAAGCTTTCTTT. The rearrangement uses TRBV7-2 and TRBJ1-1, with D possibly matching TRBD1 (5 bases). Germline V gene data show CDR1 as SGHTA and CDR2 as FQGNSA. V lost 1 base to trimming and J lost 1 base, with 13 bases between them. The CDR3 covers 16 residues.

This clonotype was seen many times. For the CDR3, the DNA is TGTGCCAGCAGCATTGGACAGAATAATTCACCCCTCCACTTT. It encodes CASSIGQNNSPLHF. V and J are TRBV7-3 and TRBJ1-6, with D possibly matching TRBD1 (6 bases). CDR3 length: 14 residues. Trimming shortened V by 5 bases and J by 5 bases, and 10 bases separated the two germline ends. Per germline, CDR1 SGHTA and CDR2 FQGTGA. Looking up the rest from reference TRBV7-3 and TRBJ1-6 gives the full variable domain: GAGVSQTPSNKVTEKGKYVELRCDPISGHTALYWYRQSLGQGPEFLIYFQGTGAADDSGLPNDRFFAVRPEGSVSTLKIQRTERGDSAVYLCASSIGQNNSPLHFGNGTRLTVT.

This clonotype was detected ten times or more. This chain joins TRBV7-6 and TRBJ2-5; tentative D call: TRBD1 (6 bases). Trimming took off 4 bases at V and 0 bases at J, with 6 bases between the two ends. Germline CDR1 and CDR2: SGHVS and FNYEAQ. The CDR3 is 13 amino acids. The CDR3 DNA reads as TGTGCCAGCAGCTGGACAGACCAAGAGACCCAGTACTTC. This encodes CASSWTDQETQYF.

The sample holds one count of this clonotype. At one end, the junction sequence differs from germline, possibly due to a read error. The chain combines TRBV7-9 with TRBJ1-6; D ambiguous. There are 14 residues in the CDR3. The germline V gene encodes CDR1 SEHNR and CDR2 FQNEAQ (reference sequence). The CDR3 bases are TGCGCCAGCAGCCCACGGGAGGTTAGTTCACCCCTCCACTTT. Translating gives CASSPREVSSPLHF.

The sample holds one count of this clonotype. The rearrangement uses TRBV15 and TRBJ2-5; TRBD2 aligns across 7 bases. Germline CDR1 is LNHNV and CDR2 is YYDKDF (reference sequence). CDR3 length equals 14 residues. Trimming took 1 base from V and 3 from J; bases not matched to a gene: 2. This CDR3 is CATSRASGKETQYF. The CDR3 DNA reads as TGTGCCACCAGCAGAGCAAGCGGGAAAGAGACCCAGTACTTC.

This clonotype has a count of ten or more. This chain uses TRBV5-1 with TRBJ1-2; TRBD1 might be the D (5 bases). Trimming took 0 bases from V and 0 from J, leaving 12 bases between them. CDR1 and CDR2 (germline): SGHRS, YFSETQ. This CDR3 is built from 16 residues. The CDR3 nucleotides are TGCGCCAGCAGCTTGGTCCGGGACGGACCTAACTATGGCTACACCTTC. It encodes CASSLVRDGPNYGYTF. The complete variable domain, with remaining parts taken from reference TRBV5-1 and TRBJ1-2, reads KAGVTQTPRYLIKTRGQQVTLSCSPISGHRSVSWYQQTPGQGLQFLFEYFSETQRNKGNFPGRFSGRQFSNSRSEMNVSTLELGDSALYLCASSLVRDGPNYGYTFGSGTRLTVV.

The chain is built from TRBV4-1 and TRBJ1-1; D unclear. CDR1 and CDR2 (germline): MGHRA, YSYEKL. This CDR3 is 14 amino acids long. The V gene lost 1 base and the J gene lost 4 bases, with 10 bases spanning the gap. This CDR3 reads CASSQGSGFTEAFF. CDR3 sequence (DNA): TGCGCCAGCAGCCAAGGTTCTGGGTTCACTGAAGCTTTCTTT.

This clonotype was counted many times. The gene calls are TRBV5-6 and TRBJ1-2; 8 bases match TRBD1. Germline CDR1 reads SGHDT; CDR2 reads YYEEEE. The V segment lost 4 bases and the J segment 1 base; nucleotides outside the gene matches: 9. The CDR3 is made up of 16 amino acids. The DNA for the CDR3 is TGTGCCAGCAGCAGCTGGACAGGGCTTCTTAACTATGGCTACACCTTC. It yields the protein CASSSWTGLLNYGYTF. Complete variable domain (other parts from reference TRBV5-6 and TRBJ1-2): DAGVTQSPTHLIKTRGQQVTLRCSPKSGHDTVSWYQQALGQGPQFIFQYYEEEERQRGNFPDRFSGHQFPNYSSELNVNALLLGDSALYLCASSSWTGLLNYGYTFGSGTRLTVV.

The genes are TRBV3-1 and TRBJ2-5; the D is unclear. CDR3 length equals 14 residues. V was clipped by 7 bases and J by 1 base, with 13 bases between them. Germline V gives CDR1 LGHDT, CDR2 YNNKEL (reference sequence). The CDR3 region is CASTEGATQETQYF. In nucleotides, the CDR3 is TGTGCCAGCACCGAAGGAGCTACCCAAGAGACCCAGTACTTC.

In its sample, this clonotype was seen once. V and J are TRBV29-1 and TRBJ1-1; possible D gene TRBD1, 5 bases. This CDR3 is 14 amino acids long. V gave up 3 bases and J gave up 12 bases, with 23 bases separating them. Germline values: CDR1 SQVTM, CDR2 ANQGSEA. The CDR3 DNA sequence: TGCAGCGTTGAGACAGCCTCGAACCTACCGGGGTCTTTCTTT. Protein sequence: CSVETASNLPGSFF.

V and J are TRBV2 and TRBJ2-5; 8 positions agree with TRBD1. Germline V CDR1 and CDR2: SNHLY, FYNNEI. This CDR3 has 14 amino acids. The trim removed 2 bases at V and 5 bases at J, leaving 4 bases unmatched. CDR3 in DNA: TGTGCCAGCAGTGAACCGGGACAGGCGGAGACCCAGTACTTC. It translates to CASSEPGQAETQYF.

This clonotype occurred once. The V gene is TRBV19, the J gene TRBJ2-5; D possibly corresponds to TRBD2 (6 bases). The CDR3 is 14 residues long. V lost 4 bases and J lost 5, with 14 bases in between. CDR1 and CDR2 (germline): LNHDA, SQIVND (reference sequence). The CDR3 loop reads CASSTRGSGETQYF. CDR3 DNA: TGTGCCAGTAGTACCCGGGGAAGCGGGGAGACCCAGTACTTC.

The V gene is TRBV2, the J gene TRBJ1-1, with 9 bases lining up with TRBD1. The CDR3 totals 15 residues. The ends lost 10 bases at V and 3 bases at J; junction bases unmatched: 12. CDR1 and CDR2 from the germline V gene are SNHLY and FYNNEI. The CDR3 region is CATRKTGGGYTEAFF. CDR3 DNA sequence: TGTGCCACCAGGAAGACAGGGGGAGGCTACACTGAAGCTTTCTTT.

On this clonotype: A clone one base away is much larger, so this may be a read error. The chain recombines TRBV12-3 or TRBV12-4 with TRBJ2-7; D is unresolved. This CDR3 comprises 15 residues. V was cut by 3 bases and J by 3 bases, with 15 bases left in between. The chain's CDR3 is CASSLVLGPGYEQYF. CDR3 sequence (DNA): TGTGCCAGCAGTTTGGTACTGGGTCCGGGCTACGAGCAGTACTTC.